The 27 T cell receptor beta chains below were found in one sample sequenced in a study of T cell changes during pregnancy in multiple sclerosis. Profiled with immunoSEQ multiplex PCR; TCRdb holds only in-frame clones, not every one. This sample has just under 20,000 clones, with 70% to 90% found just once. The material sequenced was CD8+ T cells from peripheral blood mononuclear cells, taken in the third trimester of pregnancy. The receptors were sampled from a female donor in good health, enrolled as a control in a pregnancy study.

This chain joins TRBV7-8 and TRBJ2-1, with TRBD2 matching 8 bases. The CDR3 runs to 17 residues. J gave up 4 bases and V 2 bases, and 10 bases lay outside the gene matches. In germline, CDR1 is SGHVS, CDR2 FQNEAQ. Here the CDR3 reads CASSLLGGGGGYNEQFF. CDR3 DNA: TGTGCCAGCAGCTTACTCGGGGGGGGCGGGGGTTACAATGAGCAGTTCTTC.

This chain uses TRBV5-1 with TRBJ1-4, with 10 bases fitting TRBD1. J lost 8 bases, V lost 0 bases, and 4 bases had no gene match. The CDR3 has 15 residues. In germline, CDR1 is SGHRS, CDR2 YFSETQ. The CDR3 region is CASSLESGQGEKLFF. The CDR3 DNA reads as TGCGCCAGCAGCTTGGAGTCGGGACAGGGGGAAAAACTGTTTTTT.

The chain recombines TRBV2 with TRBJ2-2; 8 bases align to TRBD1. The germline CDR1 and CDR2 sequences are SNHLY and FYNNEI. After removal of 6 bases from V and 4 bases from J, the junction contained 7 bases not matched to a gene. The CDR3 sequence is 15 residues long. The chain's CDR3 is CASRRGQAFTGELFF. The DNA of the CDR3 is TGTGCCAGCAGACGGGGACAGGCTTTCACCGGGGAGCTGTTTTTT. Looking up the rest from reference TRBV2 and TRBJ2-2 gives the full variable domain: EPEVTQTPSHQVTQMGQEVILRCVPISNHLYFYWYRQILGQKVEFLVSFYNNEISEKSEIFDDQFSVERPDGSNFTLKIRSTKLEDSAMYFCASRRGQAFTGELFFGEGSRLTVL.

V usage is TRBV13 and J usage is TRBJ1-5; no clear D. Trimming shortened V by 0 bases and J by 5 bases, and 11 bases separated the two germline ends. CDR3 length equals 15 residues. CDR1 and CDR2 from the germline V gene are PRHDT and FYEKMQ (reference sequence). The CDR3 bases are TGTGCCAGCAGCTTAGGCGTCGGAGCCCATCAGCCCCAGCATTTT. Its protein is CASSLGVGAHQPQHF.

The V and J genes are TRBV9 and TRBJ1-3, with 8 bases lining up with TRBD1. The V and J ends lost 6 bases and 0 bases, in that order; junction bases with no gene match: 2. Germline-derived CDR1 and CDR2 are SGDLS and YYNGEE. This CDR3 has 14 residues. The CDR3 loop reads CASKTGDSGNTIYF. Written as DNA, the CDR3 is TGTGCCAGCAAGACAGGGGACTCTGGAAACACCATATATTTT.

The V and J genes are TRBV6-5 and TRBJ1-2, with D possibly being TRBD1 (6 bases). Trimming shortened V by 0 bases and J by 6 bases, and 17 bases separated the two germline ends. CDR3 length: 16 residues. CDR1 and CDR2 from the germline V gene are MNHEY and SVGAGI. The CDR3 nucleotides read TGTGCCAGCAGTTACTCGTCAACAGGGCAGTTCCATGGCTACACCTTC. Residues: CASSYSSTGQFHGYTF.

This chain links TRBV5-1 with TRBJ2-3; perhaps TRBD2 as D (5 bases). V lost 0 bases, J lost 0 bases, and 8 bases lay in between. The CDR3 runs to 15 residues. From germline, CDR1 is SGHRS and CDR2 YFSETQ. In DNA form, the CDR3 reads TGCGCCAGCAGCTTGGGCCTAGCTAGCACAGATACGCAGTATTTT. This gives the protein CASSLGLASTDTQYF.

This sequence joins TRBV6-6 and TRBJ2-3; 8 bases match TRBD1. V shed 5 bases and J 3 bases; nucleotides not matched to a gene: 4. The V gene's germline CDR1 is MNHNY and CDR2 SVGAGI (reference sequence). CDR3 length: 14 residues. The CDR3 coding sequence is TGTGCCAGCAGTCTTGACAGGGGAACAGATACGCAGTATTTT. The encoded protein is CASSLDRGTDTQYF.

V gene TRBV4-3 combines with J gene TRBJ2-5; D not certain. This CDR3 region has 16 residues. Trimming removed 0 bases at V and 2 bases at J, with 13 bases between. The germline CDR1 and CDR2 sequences are LGHNA and YSLEER. For the CDR3, the DNA is TGCGCCAGCAGCCAAGAAGCGACCTTACTACAAGAGACCCAGTACTTC. It encodes CASSQEATLLQETQYF.

This clone is a singleton in its sample. The chain has TRBV4-1 and TRBJ2-2; TRBD2 is a possible D gene (5 bases). V was shortened by 0 bases and J by 5 bases, with 16 bases between the two germline ends. There are 17 residues in the CDR3. Per germline, CDR1 MGHRA and CDR2 YSYEKL. In nucleotides, the CDR3 is TGCGCCAGCAGCCAAGATGTGGAGGCAGGAAATACCGGGGAGCTGTTTTTT. Protein: CASSQDVEAGNTGELFF.

This clone was observed a handful of times. The chain carries TRBV4-2 and TRBJ2-1; 7 positions agree with TRBD1. CDR3 length equals 17 residues. The germline V gene has CDR1 LGHNA and CDR2 YNFKEQ. The J segment lost 3 bases and the V segment lost 3 bases, leaving 11 bases of the junction unmatched. CDR3 residues: CASSHKLTGTVYNEQFF. In DNA, the CDR3 is TGTGCCAGCAGCCACAAGCTCACCGGGACAGTCTACAATGAGCAGTTCTTC.

V gene TRBV2 combines with J gene TRBJ2-7, with 7 bases identical to TRBD1. The length of the CDR3 is 18 residues. CDR1 and CDR2 from the germline V gene are SNHLY and FYNNEI. The V and J ends lost 6 bases and 5 bases, in that order; junction bases with no gene match: 22. The CDR3 sequence is CASRGLGTVNPGRDEQYF. Written as DNA, the CDR3 is TGTGCCAGCAGAGGTCTCGGGACAGTAAACCCTGGTAGGGACGAGCAGTACTTC.

The chain carries TRBV9 and TRBJ1-6, with D unclear. V gave up 4 bases and J gave up 5 bases, with 7 bases separating them. The germline CDR1 and CDR2 sequences are SGDLS and YYNGEE. The CDR3 loop spans 13 amino acids. The CDR3 nucleotides read TGTGCCAGCAGCCCCGGGAATAATTCACCCCTCCACTTT. It codes for CASSPGNNSPLHF.

J is TRBJ2-2 and V is TRBV2; tentative D call: TRBD2 (5 bases). V was cut by 1 base and J by 5 bases, with 8 bases left in between. Germline CDR1 SNHLY, CDR2 FYNNEI. The CDR3 runs to 14 residues. This chain's CDR3 is CASSEVGGTGELFF. In DNA form, the CDR3 reads TGTGCCAGCAGTGAAGTCGGCGGGACCGGGGAGCTGTTTTTT.

V usage is TRBV14 and J usage is TRBJ2-6, with TRBD1 as a possible D gene (5 bases). The ends were cut back, 4 bases at V and 8 bases at J, with 24 bases in the middle. CDR1 SGHDN and CDR2 FVKESK come from the germline V gene. The CDR3 covers 18 residues. CDR3 nucleotide sequence: TGTGCCAGCAGCCGGGGCAGGGCGATTTCTCTGGGGCCCAACGTCCTGACTTTC. It translates to CASSRGRAISLGPNVLTF.

The J gene is TRBJ2-5, the V gene TRBV16; 11 nucleotides agree with TRBD1. Gene TRBJ2-7 matches the end of the DNA better, so the J call may be wrong. Germline V gene lookup returns CDR1 KGHSY and CDR2 FQNENV. CDR3 length equals 16 residues. The CDR3 loop reads CASSPSIRDRGNEQYF. The CDR3 DNA reads TGTGCCAGCAGCCCATCTATTCGGGACAGGGGGAACGAGCAGTACTTC.

This clone was detected once. The chain couples TRBV25-1 to TRBJ1-1; no definite D call. This CDR3 comprises 11 residues. V was cut by 2 bases and J by 7 bases, with 5 bases left in between. The germline V gene encodes CDR1 MGHDK and CDR2 SYGVNS. The CDR3 DNA follows: TGTGCCAGCAGTGAACGGGGTGAAGCTTTCTTT. Translated, it gives CASSERGEAFF.

The chain has TRBV4-3 and TRBJ2-5, with 7 positions matching TRBD1. The length of the CDR3 is 15 residues. Trimming took 3 bases from V and 2 from J; bases not matched to a gene: 6. Germline V gene data show CDR1 as LGHNA and CDR2 as YSLEER. CDR3 coding DNA: TGCGCCAGCAGCCAGAGACAGGGAAGTCAAGAGACCCAGTACTTC. It specifies CASSQRQGSQETQYF.

This chain links TRBV7-3 with TRBJ2-3, with 8 bases that match TRBD2. CDR3 length equals 20 residues. Germline lookup yields CDR1 SGHTA and CDR2 FQGTGA. V lost 0 bases to trimming and J lost 2 bases; unmatched junction nucleotides: 16. The CDR3 loop is CASSLTPSGLPTGFTDTQYF. The CDR3 nucleotides are TGTGCCAGCAGCTTAACGCCTAGCGGGCTCCCCACGGGGTTCACAGATACGCAGTATTTT.

The rearrangement uses TRBV14 and TRBJ1-2; unclear D gene. The CDR3 length is 14 residues. The V gene's germline CDR1 is SGHDN and CDR2 FVKESK. V was cut by 1 base and J by 4 bases, with 10 bases left in between. The DNA of the CDR3 is TGTGCCAGCAGCCAAGTGCCGGGGTCCTATGGCTACACCTTC. It translates to CASSQVPGSYGYTF.

This clone was recorded once. The V gene is TRBV4-2, the J gene TRBJ2-7, with D perhaps TRBD1 (6 bases). Germline lookup yields CDR1 LGHNA and CDR2 YNFKEQ. Trimming removed 0 bases at V and 2 bases at J, with 11 bases between. The CDR3 runs to 15 residues. The chain's CDR3 is CASSQEVAGAYEQYF. CDR3 coding DNA: TGTGCCAGCAGCCAAGAGGTGGCAGGGGCCTACGAGCAGTACTTC.

This chain uses TRBV4-2 with TRBJ1-2; maybe TRBD1 (5 bases). The CDR3 covers 12 residues. V lost 8 bases to trimming and J lost 6 bases, with 13 bases between them. CDR1 LGHNA and CDR2 YNFKEQ come from the germline V gene. CDR3 nucleotides: TGTGCCAGCGGGACTGGGTGGGATGGCTACACCTTC. Amino acid sequence: CASGTGWDGYTF.

This clone was counted between two and nine times. This chain uses TRBV7-8 with TRBJ1-2; unclear D gene. The CDR3 totals 16 residues. V was clipped by 0 bases and J by 6 bases, with 17 bases between them. The germline gives CDR1 SGHVS, CDR2 FQNEAQ. The chain's CDR3 is CASSLAQSRRKNGYTF. CDR3 bases: TGTGCCAGCAGCTTAGCGCAAAGTCGGAGGAAGAATGGCTACACCTTC.

The chain combines TRBV5-1 with TRBJ2-7; 8 bases map to TRBD1. J lost 0 bases, V lost 4 bases, and 3 bases had no gene match. The length of the CDR3 is 14 residues. Per the germline V gene, CDR1 is SGHRS and CDR2 is YFSETQ. The CDR3 sequence: CASSDRGSSYEQYF. The CDR3, as DNA: TGCGCCAGCAGCGACAGGGGTAGCTCCTACGAGCAGTACTTC.

The rearrangement uses TRBV4-3 and TRBJ2-3, with a weak D call TRBD2 (6 bases). Germline V CDR1 and CDR2: LGHNA, YSLEER. The CDR3 covers 15 residues. V shed 4 bases and J shed 2 bases, with 13 bases lying between them. The CDR3 loop reads CASSLLRGTTDTQYF. CDR3 DNA: TGCGCCAGCAGCCTCCTGCGGGGAACCACAGATACGCAGTATTTT.

This clone was seen a handful of times. The chain has TRBV6-4 and TRBJ2-1; TRBD2 agrees at 13 bases. There are 15 residues in the CDR3. CDR1 is MRHNA, CDR2 SNTAGT, per germline. The J segment lost 6 bases and the V segment lost 3 bases, leaving 2 bases of the junction unmatched. CDR3: CASSEGTSGANEQFF. DNA of the CDR3: TGTGCCAGCAGTGAAGGGACTAGCGGGGCCAATGAGCAGTTCTTC.

This clone occurred once. CDR3 bases: TGTGCCAGCAGCCAAGCGACAGGACTTAACTACGAGCAGTACTTC. Translating it yields CASSQATGLNYEQYF. The chain employs TRBV11-2 and TRBJ2-7, with a weak D call TRBD1 (6 bases). Looked up from germline, CDR1 is SGHAT and CDR2 is FQNNGV. Trimming took off 5 bases at V and 3 bases at J, with 17 bases between the two ends. The CDR3 is 15 amino acids.